The 17 T cell receptor beta chains below were found in one sample sequenced in a study of blood T cell repertoires in COVID-19. Assay: immunoSEQ multiplex PCR; the TCRdb copy retains only in-frame clones and omits some. The sample contains around 71,000 clones, around 85% of which appear only once. The sequenced sample was peripheral blood. These receptors were taken from a man aged 70 or older with acute or convalescent COVID-19.

This clone was detected only a few times. The gene calls are TRBV7-2 and TRBJ2-2, with 13 bases aligning to TRBD2. The CDR3 is 17 residues long. The ends lost 7 bases at V and 6 bases at J; junction bases unmatched: 11. Germline assignment: CDR1 SGHTA and CDR2 FQGNSA. The DNA of the CDR3 is TGTGCCAGCACCCGGACTAGCGGGAGTTTGGTACCCGGGGAGCTGTTTTTT. It is translated as CASTRTSGSLVPGELFF. Filled out from reference TRBV7-2 and TRBJ2-2, the complete variable domain reads GAGVSQSPSNKVTEKGKDVELRCDPISGHTALYWYRQSLGQGLEFLIYFQGNSAPDKSGLPSDRFSAERTGGSVSTLTIQRTQQEDSAVYLCASTRTSGSLVPGELFFGEGSRLTVL.

The rearrangement links TRBV18 to TRBJ1-2; tentative D call: TRBD1 (5 bases). Trimming removed 0 bases at V and 2 bases at J, with 7 bases between. Germline V gives CDR1 KGHSH, CDR2 LQKENI. This CDR3 is 14 amino acids long. CDR3 nucleotides: TGTGCCAGCTCACCACCTCAGGGCAACTATGGCTACACCTTC. As protein: CASSPPQGNYGYTF.

The genes are TRBV6-5 and TRBJ2-5; TRBD2 might be the D (6 bases). Germline values: CDR1 MNHEY, CDR2 SVGAGI. Trimming removed 7 bases at V and 5 bases at J, with 20 bases between. The CDR3 covers 15 residues. CDR3 sequence reads: CASKKGTEGRETQYF. The CDR3 region has the DNA TGTGCCAGCAAAAAGGGGACGGAGGGGCGCGAGACCCAGTACTTC.

The V and J genes are TRBV12-3 or TRBV12-4 and TRBJ1-1; the D gene is possibly TRBD1 (6 bases). The CDR3 extends over 12 amino acids. V lost 6 bases to trimming and J lost 11 bases, with 16 bases between them. CDR3 residues: CASSPQGWMAFF. The CDR3 DNA follows: TGTGCCAGCAGCCCCCAGGGGTGGATGGCTTTCTTT.

The chain has TRBV5-1 and TRBJ1-1; no reliable D call. The CDR3 extends over 15 amino acids. V gave up 1 base and J gave up 5 bases, with 15 bases separating them. From germline, CDR1 is SGHRS and CDR2 YFSETQ. CDR3 residues: CASSLWTSTGTEAFF. Written as DNA, the CDR3 is TGCGCCAGCAGCTTGTGGACGAGTACGGGGACTGAAGCTTTCTTT.

J is TRBJ1-1 and V is TRBV11-3; D not certain. Germline CDR1 is SGHNT and CDR2 is YENEEA. This CDR3 is 14 amino acids long. V was trimmed by 4 bases and J by 10 bases, leaving 19 bases between them. CDR3 in amino acids: CASSSRRAIEGAFF. In DNA form, the CDR3 reads TGTGCCAGCAGCTCCCGTCGGGCTATTGAGGGAGCTTTCTTT.

This clone was counted once. V usage is TRBV4-3 and J usage is TRBJ2-2; 8 bases line up with TRBD2. The CDR3 sequence is 15 residues long. Trimming took 0 bases from V and 7 from J; bases not matched to a gene: 4. CDR1 is LGHNA, CDR2 YSLEER, per germline. DNA for the CDR3: TGCGCCAGCAGCCAAGATCCCAGCGGGAGCGGGGAGCTGTTTTTT. Its protein product is CASSQDPSGSGELFF.

V and J are TRBV18 and TRBJ1-1, with D possibly matching TRBD1 (5 bases). Per the germline V gene, CDR1 is KGHSH and CDR2 is LQKENI. The CDR3 extends over 15 amino acids. The germline V and J ends were trimmed by 3 bases and 6 bases, with 17 bases remaining between them. CDR3 amino acids: CASSPQGEWGSEAFF. The CDR3 DNA reads as TGTGCCAGCTCACCCCAAGGTGAGTGGGGCTCTGAAGCTTTCTTT.

The CDR3 DNA reads TGTGCCACCAGCGGAGGTACCTCAAGCCGGGATCAGCCCCAGCATTTT. As protein: CATSGGTSSRDQPQHF. The chain combines TRBV15 with TRBJ1-5; D unclear. This CDR3 is built from 16 residues. The germline V gene encodes CDR1 LNHNV and CDR2 YYDKDF (reference sequence). The V gene lost 5 bases and the J gene lost 5 bases, with 19 bases spanning the gap. The full variable domain, with the rest looked up from reference TRBV15 and TRBJ1-5, is DAMVIQNPRYQVTQFGKPVTLSCSQTLNHNVMYWYQQKSSQAPKLLFHYYDKDFNNEADTPDNFQSRRPNTSFCFLDIRSPGLGDTAMYLCATSGGTSSRDQPQHFGDGTRLSIL.

The V call is TRBV29-1, the J call TRBJ2-7; tentatively, D is TRBD1 (6 bases). Germline CDR1 and CDR2: SQVTM and ANQGSEA. The CDR3 covers 12 residues. V gave up 7 bases and J gave up 2 bases, with 12 bases separating them. The CDR3: CSAADSPYEQYF. The CDR3 nucleotides read TGCAGCGCTGCGGACAGTCCCTACGAGCAGTACTTC.

The chain couples TRBV2 to TRBJ1-2; the D gene is possibly TRBD1 (5 bases). Germline V lookup: CDR1 SNHLY, CDR2 FYNNEI. The V end was cut by 4 bases, the J end by 3 bases, with 9 bases between. There are 13 residues in the CDR3. The chain's CDR3 is CASSAGFDYGYTF. The CDR3 nucleotides read TGTGCCAGCAGTGCAGGGTTTGACTATGGCTACACCTTC.

This clone was seen once. V is TRBV9 and J is TRBJ1-4; 9 bases map to TRBD1. V was clipped by 3 bases and J by 10 bases; unmatched bases: 10. This CDR3 contains 15 residues. Germline CDR1 reads SGDLS; CDR2 reads YYNGEE. CDR3 region: CASSEWGQGTGKLFF. The CDR3 region has the DNA TGTGCCAGCAGCGAATGGGGACAGGGCACAGGAAAACTGTTTTTT.

V is TRBV13 and J is TRBJ2-3; TRBD2 is a possible D gene (6 bases). CDR1 is PRHDT and CDR2 is FYEKMQ in the germline V gene (reference sequence). The CDR3 is made up of 16 amino acids. Deletions cut 1 base from V and 4 bases from J, with 15 bases between. The CDR3 reads CASSLEAGGNADTQYF. For the CDR3, the DNA is TGTGCCAGCAGCTTAGAGGCGGGCGGGAACGCAGATACGCAGTATTTT.

The J gene is TRBJ1-5, the V gene TRBV5-1, with 10 bases lining up with TRBD1. Germline V gives CDR1 SGHRS, CDR2 YFSETQ. V lost 0 bases, J lost 4 bases, and 1 base stayed unmatched. CDR3 length equals 15 residues. DNA of the CDR3: TGCGCCAGCAGCTTGGGGGGACAGGGGAATCAGCCCCAGCATTTT. This sequence encodes CASSLGGQGNQPQHF.

This rearrangement joins TRBV10-2 to TRBJ2-5, with D possibly TRBD1 on 6 matching bases. Germline-derived CDR1 and CDR2 are WSHSY and SAAADI. With 2 bases removed from V and 0 bases from J, the gap between germline ends came to 10 bases. This CDR3 is 15 amino acids long. CDR3 coding DNA: TGCGCCAGCAGTGAGAGACAGGCGTACCAAGAGACCCAGTACTTC. Translating gives CASSERQAYQETQYF.

V gene TRBV27 combines with J gene TRBJ2-4, with 9 bases fitting TRBD1. Losses at the gene ends were 2 bases for V and 3 bases for J; bases not matched to a gene: 8. CDR3 length equals 17 residues. Germline CDR1 reads MNHEY; CDR2 reads SMNVEV (reference sequence). The CDR3 DNA sequence: TGTGCCAGCAGTTTACCGTCCACGACAGGGGGCAAAAACATTCAGTACTTC. Translation gives CASSLPSTTGGKNIQYF.

The V call is TRBV5-1, the J call TRBJ1-3; 10 positions agree with TRBD1. The CDR3 length is 16 residues. Trimming removed 3 bases from V and 2 bases from J; junction bases left unmatched: 5. The germline V gene has CDR1 SGHRS and CDR2 YFSETQ. CDR3 in amino acids: CASSSAGQGPGNTIYF. The CDR3 DNA is TGCGCCAGCAGCTCGGCGGGACAGGGGCCTGGAAACACCATATATTTT. Filled out from reference TRBV5-1 and TRBJ1-3, the complete variable domain reads KAGVTQTPRYLIKTRGQQVTLSCSPISGHRSVSWYQQTPGQGLQFLFEYFSETQRNKGNFPGRFSGRQFSNSRSEMNVSTLELGDSALYLCASSSAGQGPGNTIYFGEGSWLTVV.